This record concerns one T cell receptor (beta chain) sequence. The length of the CDR3 is 16 residues. Germline CDR1 and CDR2: MNHEY and SVGAGI. Losses at the gene ends were 0 bases for V and 6 bases for J; bases not matched to a gene: 7. The PCR was carried out with 60 Vbeta primers and 13 Jbeta primers. The assay was immunoSEQ multiplex PCR, and TCRdb's table has in-frame clones only and misses some. This repertoire includes 50,000 to 70,000 clones. This sample is part of a study of cytomegalovirus exposure and HLA in healthy donors. This sequence joins TRBV6-5 and TRBJ1-4; 7 nucleotides agree with TRBD1. The material sequenced was PBMCs. The sequence was collected from a young woman in good health and CMV-seronegative. CDR3 bases: TGTGCCAGCAGTTACTCGACAGGGTCGGGACATGAAAAACTGTTTTTT. This sequence encodes CASSYSTGSGHEKLFF.